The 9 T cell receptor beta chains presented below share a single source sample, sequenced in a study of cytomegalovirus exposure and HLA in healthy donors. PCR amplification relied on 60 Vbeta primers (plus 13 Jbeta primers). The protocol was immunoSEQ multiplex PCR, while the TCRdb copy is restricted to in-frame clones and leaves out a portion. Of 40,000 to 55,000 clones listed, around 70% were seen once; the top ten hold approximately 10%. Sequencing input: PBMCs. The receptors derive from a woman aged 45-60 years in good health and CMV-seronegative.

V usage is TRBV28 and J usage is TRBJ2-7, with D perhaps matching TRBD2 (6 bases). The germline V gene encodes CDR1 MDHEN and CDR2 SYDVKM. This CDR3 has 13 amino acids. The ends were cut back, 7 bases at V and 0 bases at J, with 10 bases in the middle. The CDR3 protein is CASIDGSSYEQYF. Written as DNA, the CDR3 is TGTGCCAGCATTGACGGGAGCTCCTACGAGCAGTACTTC.

The CDR3 region is CASNVAGDLGQPQHF. The CDR3 DNA reads as TGTGCCAGCAACGTCGCGGGGGATCTAGGTCAGCCCCAGCATTTT. V gene TRBV5-8 combines with J gene TRBJ1-5; D may be TRBD1 (5 bases). Trimming removed 6 bases from V and 6 bases from J, with 19 bases in between. The CDR3 runs 15 residues. Per germline, CDR1 SGHTS and CDR2 YDEGEE.

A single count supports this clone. The CDR3 sequence is CASSLYGGVANQPQHF. CDR3 nucleotides: TGCGCCAGCAGTCTTTACGGGGGAGTAGCGAATCAGCCCCAGCATTTT. This chain links TRBV5-1 with TRBJ1-5, with D possibly being TRBD1 (5 bases). Germline CDR1 reads SGHRS; CDR2 reads YFSETQ. Trimming removed 5 bases from V and 4 bases from J, with 19 bases in between. This CDR3 region has 16 residues.

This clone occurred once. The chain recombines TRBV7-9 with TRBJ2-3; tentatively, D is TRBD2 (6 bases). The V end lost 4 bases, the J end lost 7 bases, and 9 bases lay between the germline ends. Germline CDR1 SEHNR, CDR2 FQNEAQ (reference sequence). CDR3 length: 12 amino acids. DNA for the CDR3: TGTGCCAGCAGCTACCGGGGGAATACGCAGTATTTT. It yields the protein CASSYRGNTQYF.

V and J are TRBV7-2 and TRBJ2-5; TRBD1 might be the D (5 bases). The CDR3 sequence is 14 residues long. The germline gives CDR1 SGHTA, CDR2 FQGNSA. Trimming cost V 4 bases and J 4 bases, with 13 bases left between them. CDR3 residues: CASSSNLGVETQYF. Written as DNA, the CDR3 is TGTGCCAGCAGCTCGAATTTAGGGGTAGAGACCCAGTACTTC.

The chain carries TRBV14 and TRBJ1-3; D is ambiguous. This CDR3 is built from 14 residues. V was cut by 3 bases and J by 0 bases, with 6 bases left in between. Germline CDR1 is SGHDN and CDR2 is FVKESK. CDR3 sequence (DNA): TGTGCCAGCAGCCAGAGGAGCTCTGGAAACACCATATATTTT. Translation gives CASSQRSSGNTIYF.

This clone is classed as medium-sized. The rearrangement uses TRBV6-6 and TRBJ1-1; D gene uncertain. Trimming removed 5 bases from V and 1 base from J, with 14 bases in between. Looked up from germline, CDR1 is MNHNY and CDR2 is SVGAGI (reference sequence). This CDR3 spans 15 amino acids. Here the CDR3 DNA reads TGTGCCAGCAGTATTCCGGGAGCGAAGAACACTGAAGCTTTCTTT. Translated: CASSIPGAKNTEAFF.

CDR3 bases: TGTGCCTGGAGTGCTGCGAGCTCTGGGGCCAACGTCCTGACTTTC. Translated, it gives CAWSAASSGANVLTF. V and J are TRBV30 and TRBJ2-6; D call uncertain. Trimming left V 1 base short and J 0 bases short, with 7 bases between. The CDR3 runs 15 residues. The germline V gene has CDR1 GTSNPN and CDR2 SVGIG (reference sequence).

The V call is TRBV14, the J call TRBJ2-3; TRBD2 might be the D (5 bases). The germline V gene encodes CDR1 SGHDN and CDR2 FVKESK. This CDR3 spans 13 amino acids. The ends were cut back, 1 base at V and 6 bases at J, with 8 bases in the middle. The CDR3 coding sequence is TGTGCCAGCAGCCAAGTCTCTAGCGATACGCAGTATTTT. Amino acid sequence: CASSQVSSDTQYF.